The sequence of this TCR beta chain was determined in a study of control samples from healthy donors and cancer patients. TCRdb keeps only in-frame clones here, not all; method: immunoSEQ multiplex PCR. The sample carries more than 100,000 clones, approximately 89% recorded once. CDR1 is LGHDT, CDR2 YNNKEL, per germline (reference sequence). The CDR3 extends over 16 amino acids. With 1 base clipped from V and 4 bases from J, the junction kept 5 bases outside the gene matches. This rearrangement joins TRBV3-1 (or the pseudogene TRBV3-2) to TRBJ1-3; 9 bases are a match to TRBD1. The sequencing input was blood. This clonotype was sampled from a woman aged 18-30 years in good health. Here the CDR3 reads CASSQGRTGAGNTIYF. The CDR3 DNA reads TGTGCCAGCAGCCAAGGGAGGACAGGGGCAGGAAACACCATATATTTT.